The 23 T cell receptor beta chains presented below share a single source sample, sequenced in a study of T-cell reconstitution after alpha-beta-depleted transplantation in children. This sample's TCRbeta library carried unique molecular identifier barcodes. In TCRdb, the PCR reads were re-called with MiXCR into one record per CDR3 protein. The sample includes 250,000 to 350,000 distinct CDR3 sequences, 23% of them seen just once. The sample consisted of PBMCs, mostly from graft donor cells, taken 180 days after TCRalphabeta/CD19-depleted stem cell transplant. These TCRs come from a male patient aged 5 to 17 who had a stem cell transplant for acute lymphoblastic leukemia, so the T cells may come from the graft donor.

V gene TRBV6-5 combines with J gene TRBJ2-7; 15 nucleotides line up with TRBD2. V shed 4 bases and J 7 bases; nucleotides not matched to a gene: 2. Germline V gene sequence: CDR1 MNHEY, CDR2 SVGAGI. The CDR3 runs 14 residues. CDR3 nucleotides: TGTGCCAGCAGTTGGGGACTAGCGGGAGGAGAGCAGTACTTC. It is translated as CASSWGLAGGEQYF.

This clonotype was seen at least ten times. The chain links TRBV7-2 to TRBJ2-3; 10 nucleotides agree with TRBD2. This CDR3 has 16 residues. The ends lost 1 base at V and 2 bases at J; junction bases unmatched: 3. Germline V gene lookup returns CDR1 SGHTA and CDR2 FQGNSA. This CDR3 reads CASSLDLAGVTDTQYF. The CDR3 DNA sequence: TGTGCCAGCAGCTTAGACCTAGCGGGAGTCACAGATACGCAGTATTTT.

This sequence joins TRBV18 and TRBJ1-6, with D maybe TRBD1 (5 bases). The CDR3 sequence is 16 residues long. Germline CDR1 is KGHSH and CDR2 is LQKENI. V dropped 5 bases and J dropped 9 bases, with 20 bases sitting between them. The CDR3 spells CASSSAPGGRGSPLHF. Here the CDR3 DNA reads TGTGCCAGCTCATCGGCCCCCGGGGGTCGCGGTTCACCCCTCCACTTT.

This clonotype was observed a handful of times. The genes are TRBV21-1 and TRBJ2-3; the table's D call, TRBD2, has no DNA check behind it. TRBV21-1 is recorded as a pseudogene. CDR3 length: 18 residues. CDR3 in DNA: TGTGCCAGCAGCAAAGAGAGGATGAGGGCTAGCGAGACAGATACGCAGTATTTT. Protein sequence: CASSKERMRASETDTQYF.

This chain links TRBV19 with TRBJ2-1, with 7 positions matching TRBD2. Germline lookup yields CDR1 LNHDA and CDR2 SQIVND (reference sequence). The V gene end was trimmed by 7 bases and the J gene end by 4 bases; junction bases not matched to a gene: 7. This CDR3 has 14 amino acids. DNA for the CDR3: TGTGCCAGTACCGTGGGACTATCATACAATGAGCAGTTCTTC. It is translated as CASTVGLSYNEQFF.

The CDR3 region is CATSDSRLHLNNEQFF. For the CDR3, the DNA is TGTGCCACCAGTGATTCCAGACTCCATCTGAACAATGAGCAGTTCTTC. The rearrangement joins TRBV24-1 to TRBJ2-1; no firm D call. This CDR3 has 16 residues. CDR1 KGHDR and CDR2 SFDVKD come from the germline V gene. V was trimmed by 2 bases and J by 5 bases, leaving 15 bases between them.

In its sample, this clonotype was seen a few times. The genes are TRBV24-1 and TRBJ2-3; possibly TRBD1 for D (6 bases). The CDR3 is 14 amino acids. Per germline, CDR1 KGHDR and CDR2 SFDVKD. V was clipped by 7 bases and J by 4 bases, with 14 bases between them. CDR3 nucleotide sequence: TGTGCCACCAGGGCTAGTTCAGGGGCAGATACGCAGTATTTT. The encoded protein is CATRASSGADTQYF.

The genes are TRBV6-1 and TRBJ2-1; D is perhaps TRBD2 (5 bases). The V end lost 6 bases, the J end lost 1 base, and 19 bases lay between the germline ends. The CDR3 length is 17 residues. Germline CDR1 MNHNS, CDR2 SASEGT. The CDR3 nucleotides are TGTGCCAGCAGCCGACCGGGAATCGGTGGTTCCTACAATGAGCAGTTCTTC. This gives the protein CASSRPGIGGSYNEQFF.

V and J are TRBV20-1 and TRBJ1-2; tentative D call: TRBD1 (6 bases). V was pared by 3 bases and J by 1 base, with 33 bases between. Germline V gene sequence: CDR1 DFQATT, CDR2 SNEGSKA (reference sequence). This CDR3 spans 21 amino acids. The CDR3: CSARGMGHNDRRDGNNYGYTF. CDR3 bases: TGCAGTGCTAGGGGCATGGGACATAATGACCGACGAGATGGCAATAACTATGGCTACACCTTC.

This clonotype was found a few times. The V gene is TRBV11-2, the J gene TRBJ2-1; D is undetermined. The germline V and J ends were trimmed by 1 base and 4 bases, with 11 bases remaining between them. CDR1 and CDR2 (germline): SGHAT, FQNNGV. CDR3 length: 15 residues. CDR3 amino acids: CASSLALARYNEQFF. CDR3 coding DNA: TGTGCCAGCAGCTTAGCCCTCGCGAGATACAATGAGCAGTTCTTC.

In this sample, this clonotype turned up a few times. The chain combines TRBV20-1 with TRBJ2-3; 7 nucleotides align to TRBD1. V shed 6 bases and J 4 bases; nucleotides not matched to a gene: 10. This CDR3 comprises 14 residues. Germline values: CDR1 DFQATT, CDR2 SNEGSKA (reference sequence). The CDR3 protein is CSATRQGEADTQYF. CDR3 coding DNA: TGCAGTGCAACCCGACAGGGAGAGGCAGATACGCAGTATTTT.

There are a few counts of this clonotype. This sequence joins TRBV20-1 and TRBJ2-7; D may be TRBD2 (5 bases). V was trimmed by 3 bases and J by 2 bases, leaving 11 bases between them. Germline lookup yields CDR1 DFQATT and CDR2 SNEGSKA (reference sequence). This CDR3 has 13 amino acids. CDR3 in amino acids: CSARRGFPYEQYF. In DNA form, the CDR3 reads TGCAGTGCTAGGAGAGGGTTCCCCTACGAGCAGTACTTC.

CDR3 in amino acids: CASRTSSGGTDTQYF. The CDR3 region has the DNA TGTGCCAGCAGGACCTCTAGCGGAGGCACAGATACGCAGTATTTT. The V and J genes are TRBV7-6 and TRBJ2-3, with TRBD2 matching over 7 bases. V trimming: 6 bases; J trimming: 1 base; junction bases outside the gene matches: 7. The CDR3 runs to 15 residues. CDR1 and CDR2 (germline): SGHVS, FNYEAQ.

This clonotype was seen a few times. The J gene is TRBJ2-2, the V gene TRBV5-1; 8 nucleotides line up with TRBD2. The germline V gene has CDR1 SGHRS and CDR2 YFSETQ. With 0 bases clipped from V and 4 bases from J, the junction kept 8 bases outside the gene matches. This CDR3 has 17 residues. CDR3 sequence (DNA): TGCGCCAGCAGCTTGGCCAGCGGGAGTCGGGGCACCGGGGAGCTGTTTTTT. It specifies CASSLASGSRGTGELFF.

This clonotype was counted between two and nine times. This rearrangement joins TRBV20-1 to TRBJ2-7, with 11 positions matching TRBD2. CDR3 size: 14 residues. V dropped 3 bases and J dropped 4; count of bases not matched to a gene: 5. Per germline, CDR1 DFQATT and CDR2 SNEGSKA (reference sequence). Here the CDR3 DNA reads TGCAGTGCTAGGCCGGCTAGCGGGAGGTACGAGCAGTACTTC. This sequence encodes CSARPASGRYEQYF.

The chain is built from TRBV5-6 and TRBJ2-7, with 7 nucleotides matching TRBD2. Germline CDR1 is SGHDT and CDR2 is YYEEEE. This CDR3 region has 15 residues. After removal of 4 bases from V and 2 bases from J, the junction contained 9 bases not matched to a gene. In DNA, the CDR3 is TGTGCCAGCAGCGCCCTTGCGGGAGTTACCTACGAGCAGTACTTC. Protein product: CASSALAGVTYEQYF.

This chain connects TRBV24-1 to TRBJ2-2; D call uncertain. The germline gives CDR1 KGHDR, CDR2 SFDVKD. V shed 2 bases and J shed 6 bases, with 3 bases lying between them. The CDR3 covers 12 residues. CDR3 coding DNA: TGTGCCACCAGTGATTCATCCGGGGAGCTGTTTTTT. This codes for CATSDSSGELFF.

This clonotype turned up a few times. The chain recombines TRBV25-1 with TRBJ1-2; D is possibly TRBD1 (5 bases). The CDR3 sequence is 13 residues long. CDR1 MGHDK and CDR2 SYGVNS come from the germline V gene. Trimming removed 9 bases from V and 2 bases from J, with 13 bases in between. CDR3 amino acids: CASGDFSNYGYTF. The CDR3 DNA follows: TGTGCCAGTGGGGACTTCTCAAACTATGGCTACACCTTC.

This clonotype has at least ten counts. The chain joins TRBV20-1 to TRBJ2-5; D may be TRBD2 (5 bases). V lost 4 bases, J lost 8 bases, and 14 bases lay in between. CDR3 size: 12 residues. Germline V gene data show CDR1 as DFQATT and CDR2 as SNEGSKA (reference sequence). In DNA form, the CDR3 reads TGCAGTGCTAATGATCCCAGCGGCACCCAGTACTTC. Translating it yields CSANDPSGTQYF.

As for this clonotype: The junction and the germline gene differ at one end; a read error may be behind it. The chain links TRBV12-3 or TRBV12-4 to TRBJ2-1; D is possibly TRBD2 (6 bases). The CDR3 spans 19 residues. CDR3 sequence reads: CAISLRMGVSGLYYNEQFF. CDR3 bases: TGTGCCATCAGTTTAAGAATGGGGGTAAGCGGGCTATACTACAATGAGCAGTTCTTC.

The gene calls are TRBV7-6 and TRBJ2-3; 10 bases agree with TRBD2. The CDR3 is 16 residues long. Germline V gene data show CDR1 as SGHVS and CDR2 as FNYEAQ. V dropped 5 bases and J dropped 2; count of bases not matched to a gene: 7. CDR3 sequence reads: CASSVTGTSVTDTQYF. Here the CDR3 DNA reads TGTGCCAGCAGCGTAACCGGGACTAGCGTCACAGATACGCAGTATTTT.

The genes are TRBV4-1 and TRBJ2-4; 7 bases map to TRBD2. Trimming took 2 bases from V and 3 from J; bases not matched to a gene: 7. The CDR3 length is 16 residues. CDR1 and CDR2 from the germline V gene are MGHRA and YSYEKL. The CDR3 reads CASSQPRSGVKNIQYF. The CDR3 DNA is TGCGCCAGCAGCCAACCAAGAAGCGGGGTCAAAAACATTCAGTACTTC.

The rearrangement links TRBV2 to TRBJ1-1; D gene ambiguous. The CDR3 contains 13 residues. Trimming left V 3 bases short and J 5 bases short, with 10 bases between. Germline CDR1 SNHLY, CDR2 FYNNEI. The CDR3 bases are TGTGCCAGCAGTGAGGTAAAGGTGACTGAAGCTTTCTTT. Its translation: CASSEVKVTEAFF.